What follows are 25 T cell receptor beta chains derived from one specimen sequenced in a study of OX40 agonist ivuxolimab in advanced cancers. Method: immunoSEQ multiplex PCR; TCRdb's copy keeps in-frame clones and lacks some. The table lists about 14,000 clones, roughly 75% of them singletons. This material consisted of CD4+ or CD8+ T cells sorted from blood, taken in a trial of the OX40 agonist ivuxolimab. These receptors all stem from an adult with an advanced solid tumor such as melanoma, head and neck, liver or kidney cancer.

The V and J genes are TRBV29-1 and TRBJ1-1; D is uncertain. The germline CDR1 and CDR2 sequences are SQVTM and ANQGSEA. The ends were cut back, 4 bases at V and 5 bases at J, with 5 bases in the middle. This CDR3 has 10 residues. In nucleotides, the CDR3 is TGCAGCGTTGTCGGTACTGAAGCTTTCTTT. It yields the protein CSVVGTEAFF.

CDR3 nucleotides: TGTGCCAGCAGCGTAGGTGCCGGTCATGAGCAGTTCTTC. Translating it yields CASSVGAGHEQFF. The chain uses TRBV9 and TRBJ2-1; D not resolved. V gave up 0 bases and J gave up 8 bases, with 9 bases separating them. The CDR3 totals 13 residues. Per germline, CDR1 SGDLS and CDR2 YYNGEE.

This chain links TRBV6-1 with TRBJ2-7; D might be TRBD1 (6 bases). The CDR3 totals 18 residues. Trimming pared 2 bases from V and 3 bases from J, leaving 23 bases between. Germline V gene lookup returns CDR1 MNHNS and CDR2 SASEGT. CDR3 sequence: CASSERGTGTLNFYEQYF. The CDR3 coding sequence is TGTGCCAGCAGTGAAAGGGGTACAGGGACCCTAAACTTCTACGAGCAGTACTTC.

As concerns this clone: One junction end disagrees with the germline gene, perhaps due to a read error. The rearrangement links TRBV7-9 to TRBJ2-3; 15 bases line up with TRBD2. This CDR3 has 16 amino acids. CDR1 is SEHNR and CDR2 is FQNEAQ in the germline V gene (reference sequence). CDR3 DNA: TGTGCCAACAGCCGAGGACTAGCGGGGGGGAGGAATACGCAGTATTTT. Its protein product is CANSRGLAGGRNTQYF.

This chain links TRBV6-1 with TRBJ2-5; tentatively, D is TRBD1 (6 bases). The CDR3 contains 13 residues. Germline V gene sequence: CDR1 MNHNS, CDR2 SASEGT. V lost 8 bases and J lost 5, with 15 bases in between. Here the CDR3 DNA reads TGTGCCAGCCTCCCGGACAGAGTCGAGACCCAGTACTTC. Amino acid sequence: CASLPDRVETQYF.

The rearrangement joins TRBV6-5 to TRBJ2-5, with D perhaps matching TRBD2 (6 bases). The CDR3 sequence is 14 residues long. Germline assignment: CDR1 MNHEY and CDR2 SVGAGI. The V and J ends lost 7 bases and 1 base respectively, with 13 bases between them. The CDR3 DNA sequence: TGTGCCAGCACCCCGGAGGGACTCCAAGAGACCCAGTACTTC. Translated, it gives CASTPEGLQETQYF.

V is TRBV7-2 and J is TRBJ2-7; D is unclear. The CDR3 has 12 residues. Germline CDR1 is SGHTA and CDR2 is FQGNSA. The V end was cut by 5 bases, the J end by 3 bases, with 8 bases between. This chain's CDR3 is CASSATYYEQYF. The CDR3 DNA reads TGTGCCAGCAGCGCGACCTACTACGAGCAGTACTTC.

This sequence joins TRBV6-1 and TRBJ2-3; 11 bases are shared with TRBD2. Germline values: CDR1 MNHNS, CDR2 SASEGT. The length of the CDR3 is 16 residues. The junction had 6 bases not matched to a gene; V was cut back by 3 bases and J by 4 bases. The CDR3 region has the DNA TGTGCCAGCAGTGACGCCGGGACTAGCGGTCCAGATACGCAGTATTTT. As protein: CASSDAGTSGPDTQYF.

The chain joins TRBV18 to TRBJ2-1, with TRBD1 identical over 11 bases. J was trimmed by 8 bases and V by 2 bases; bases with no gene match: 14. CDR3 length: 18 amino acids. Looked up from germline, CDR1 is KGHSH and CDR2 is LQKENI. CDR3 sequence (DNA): TGTGCCAGCTCACCAGAAACAATGCGGACAGGGGGCTTACATGAGCAGTTCTTC. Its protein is CASSPETMRTGGLHEQFF.

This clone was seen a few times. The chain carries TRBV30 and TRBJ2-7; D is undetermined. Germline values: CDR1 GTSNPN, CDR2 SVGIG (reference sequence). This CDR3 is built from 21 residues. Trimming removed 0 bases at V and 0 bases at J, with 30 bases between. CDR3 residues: CAWSVPFLVQTNYLDSYEQYF. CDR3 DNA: TGTGCCTGGAGTGTACCCTTTCTTGTCCAGACAAACTATCTAGACTCCTACGAGCAGTACTTC.

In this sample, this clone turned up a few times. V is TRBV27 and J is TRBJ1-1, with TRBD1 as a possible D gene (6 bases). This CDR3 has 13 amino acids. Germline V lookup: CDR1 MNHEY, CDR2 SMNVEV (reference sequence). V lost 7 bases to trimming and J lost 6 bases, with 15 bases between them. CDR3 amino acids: CASIPGAGAEAFF. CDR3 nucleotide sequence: TGTGCCAGCATCCCGGGGGCGGGGGCTGAAGCTTTCTTT.

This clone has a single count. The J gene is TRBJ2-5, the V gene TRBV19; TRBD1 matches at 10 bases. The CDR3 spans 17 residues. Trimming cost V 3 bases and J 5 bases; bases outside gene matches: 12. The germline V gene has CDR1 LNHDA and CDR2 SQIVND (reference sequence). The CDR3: CASSIGPRQGAWETQYF. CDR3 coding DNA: TGTGCCAGTAGTATCGGCCCCCGACAGGGGGCATGGGAGACCCAGTACTTC.

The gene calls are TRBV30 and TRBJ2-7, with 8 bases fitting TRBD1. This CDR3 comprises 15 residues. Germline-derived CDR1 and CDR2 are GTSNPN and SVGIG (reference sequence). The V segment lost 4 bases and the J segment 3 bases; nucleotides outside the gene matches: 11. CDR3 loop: CAWTRYLDRGYEQYF. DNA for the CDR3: TGTGCCTGGACTAGGTACCTAGACAGGGGCTACGAGCAGTACTTC.

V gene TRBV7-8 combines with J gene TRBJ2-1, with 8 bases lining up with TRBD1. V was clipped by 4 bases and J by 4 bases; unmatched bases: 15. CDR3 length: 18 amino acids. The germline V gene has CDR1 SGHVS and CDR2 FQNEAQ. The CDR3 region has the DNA TGTGCCAGCAGCTGGAGCCCTGATGGACAGGGTTCGTACAATGAGCAGTTCTTC. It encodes CASSWSPDGQGSYNEQFF.

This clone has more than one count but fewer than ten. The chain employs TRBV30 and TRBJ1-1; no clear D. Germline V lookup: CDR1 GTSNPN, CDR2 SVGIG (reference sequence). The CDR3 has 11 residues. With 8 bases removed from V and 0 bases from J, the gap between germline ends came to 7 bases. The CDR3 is CAGRLNTEAFF. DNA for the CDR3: TGTGCCGGTCGGCTGAACACTGAAGCTTTCTTT. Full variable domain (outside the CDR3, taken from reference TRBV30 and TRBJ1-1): SQTIHQWPATLVQPVGSPLSLECTVEGTSNPNLYWYRQAAGRGLQLLFYSVGIGQISSEVPQNLSASRPQDRQFILSSKKLLLSDSGFYLCAGRLNTEAFFGQGTRLTVV.

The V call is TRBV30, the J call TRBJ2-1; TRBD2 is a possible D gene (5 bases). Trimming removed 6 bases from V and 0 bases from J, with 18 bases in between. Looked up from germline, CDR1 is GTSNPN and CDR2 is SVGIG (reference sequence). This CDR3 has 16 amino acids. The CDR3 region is CACHLRPGYSYNEQFF. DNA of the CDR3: TGTGCCTGTCACCTCCGGCCGGGGTACTCCTACAATGAGCAGTTCTTC.

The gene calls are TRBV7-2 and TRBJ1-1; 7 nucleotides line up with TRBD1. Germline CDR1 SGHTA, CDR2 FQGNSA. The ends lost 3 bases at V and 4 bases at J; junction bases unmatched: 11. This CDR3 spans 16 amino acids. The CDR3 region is CASSFRTGALGTEAFF. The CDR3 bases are TGTGCCAGCAGCTTCAGGACAGGAGCTTTGGGCACTGAAGCTTTCTTT.

CDR3 region: CASSVSQGWDEQFF. The CDR3 DNA sequence: TGTGCCAGCAGTGTATCACAGGGCTGGGATGAGCAGTTCTTC. This sequence joins TRBV2 and TRBJ2-1; the D gene is possibly TRBD1 (6 bases). V was shortened by 4 bases and J by 8 bases, with 15 bases between the two germline ends. Germline CDR1 and CDR2: SNHLY and FYNNEI. The CDR3 extends over 14 amino acids.

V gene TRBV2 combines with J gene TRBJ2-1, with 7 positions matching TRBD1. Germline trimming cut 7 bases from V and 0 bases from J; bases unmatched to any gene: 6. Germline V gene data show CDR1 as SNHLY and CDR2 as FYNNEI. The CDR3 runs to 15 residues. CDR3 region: CASKTGITSYNEQFF. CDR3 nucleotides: TGTGCCAGCAAGACAGGGATTACCTCCTACAATGAGCAGTTCTTC.

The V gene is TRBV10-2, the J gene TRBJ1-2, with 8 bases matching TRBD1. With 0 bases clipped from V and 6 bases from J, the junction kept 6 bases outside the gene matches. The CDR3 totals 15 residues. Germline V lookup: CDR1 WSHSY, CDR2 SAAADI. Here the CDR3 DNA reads TGCGCCAGCAGTGAGTCGGGGGACAGGTTGAATGGCTACACCTTC. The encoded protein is CASSESGDRLNGYTF.

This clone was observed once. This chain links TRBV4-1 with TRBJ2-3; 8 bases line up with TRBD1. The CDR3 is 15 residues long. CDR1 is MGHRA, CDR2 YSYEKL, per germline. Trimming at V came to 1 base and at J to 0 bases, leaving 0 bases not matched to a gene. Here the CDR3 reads CASSQGTGSTDTQYF. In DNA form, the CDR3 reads TGCGCCAGCAGCCAAGGGACAGGGAGCACAGATACGCAGTATTTT.

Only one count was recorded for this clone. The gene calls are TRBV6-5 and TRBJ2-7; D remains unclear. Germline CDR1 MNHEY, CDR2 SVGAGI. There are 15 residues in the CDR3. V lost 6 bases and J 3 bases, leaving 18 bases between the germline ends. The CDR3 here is CASSPTVHPYYEQYF. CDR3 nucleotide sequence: TGTGCCAGCAGCCCCACAGTGCACCCCTACTACGAGCAGTACTTC.

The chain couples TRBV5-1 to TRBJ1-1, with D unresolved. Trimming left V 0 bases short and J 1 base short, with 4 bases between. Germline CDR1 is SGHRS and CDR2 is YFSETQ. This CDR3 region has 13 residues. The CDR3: CASSLAGNTEAFF. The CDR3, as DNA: TGCGCCAGCAGCTTGGCGGGGAACACTGAAGCTTTCTTT.

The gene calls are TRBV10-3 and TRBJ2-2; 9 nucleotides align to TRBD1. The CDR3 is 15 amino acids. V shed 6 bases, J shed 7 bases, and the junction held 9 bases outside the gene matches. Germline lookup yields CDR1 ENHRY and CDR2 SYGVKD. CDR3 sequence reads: CAISGMTGGNGELFF. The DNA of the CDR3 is TGTGCCATCAGCGGAATGACAGGGGGTAACGGGGAGCTGTTTTTT.

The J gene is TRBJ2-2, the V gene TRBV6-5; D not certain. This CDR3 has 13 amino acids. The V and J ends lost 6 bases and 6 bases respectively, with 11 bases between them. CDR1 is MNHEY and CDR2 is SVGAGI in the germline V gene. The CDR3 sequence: CASRPGSSGELFF. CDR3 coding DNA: TGTGCCAGCAGACCTGGGTCCTCCGGGGAGCTGTTTTTT.